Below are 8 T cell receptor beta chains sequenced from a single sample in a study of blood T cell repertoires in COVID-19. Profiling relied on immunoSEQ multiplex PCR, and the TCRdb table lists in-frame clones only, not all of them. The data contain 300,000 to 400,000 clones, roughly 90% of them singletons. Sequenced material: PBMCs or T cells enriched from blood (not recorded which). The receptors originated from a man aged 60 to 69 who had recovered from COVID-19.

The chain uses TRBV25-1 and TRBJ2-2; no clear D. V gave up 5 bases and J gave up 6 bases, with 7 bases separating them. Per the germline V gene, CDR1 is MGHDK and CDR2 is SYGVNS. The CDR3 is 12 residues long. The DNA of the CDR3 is TGTGCCAGCAGTCGAGGCGCCGGGGAGCTGTTTTTT. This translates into CASSRGAGELFF.

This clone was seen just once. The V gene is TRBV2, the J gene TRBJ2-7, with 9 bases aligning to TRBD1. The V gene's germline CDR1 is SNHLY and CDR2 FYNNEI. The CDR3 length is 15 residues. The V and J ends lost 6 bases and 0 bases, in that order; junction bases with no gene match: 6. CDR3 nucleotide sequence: TGTGCCAGCAGGAGAGACAGGGGGGGCTCCTACGAGCAGTACTTC. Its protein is CASRRDRGGSYEQYF.

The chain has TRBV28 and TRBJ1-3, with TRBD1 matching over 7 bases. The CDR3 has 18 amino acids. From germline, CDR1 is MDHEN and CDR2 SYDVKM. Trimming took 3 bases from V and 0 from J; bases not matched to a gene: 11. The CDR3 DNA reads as TGTGCCAGCAGTTTTAGTACAGCGGACAGGCACTCTGGAAACACCATATATTTT. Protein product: CASSFSTADRHSGNTIYF.

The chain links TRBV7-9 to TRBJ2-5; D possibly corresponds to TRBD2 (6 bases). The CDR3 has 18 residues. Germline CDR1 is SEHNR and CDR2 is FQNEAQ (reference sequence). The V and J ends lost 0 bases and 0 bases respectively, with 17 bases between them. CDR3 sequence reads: CASSLAPAGPLYQETQYF. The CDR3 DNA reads TGTGCCAGCAGCTTAGCGCCTGCGGGACCTCTGTACCAAGAGACCCAGTACTTC. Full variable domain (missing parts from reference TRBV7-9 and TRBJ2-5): DTGVSQNPRHKITKRGQNVTFRCDPISEHNRLYWYRQTLGQGPEFLTYFQNEAQLEKSRLLSDRFSAERPKGSFSTLEIQRTEQGDSAMYLCASSLAPAGPLYQETQYFGPGTRLLVL.

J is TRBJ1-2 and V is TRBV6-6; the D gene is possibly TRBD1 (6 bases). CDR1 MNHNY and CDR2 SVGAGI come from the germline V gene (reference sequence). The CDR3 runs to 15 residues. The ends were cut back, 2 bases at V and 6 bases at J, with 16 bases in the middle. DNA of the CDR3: TGTGCCAGCAGTTACCTCGCCCGAGGACAGAATGGCTACACCTTC. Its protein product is CASSYLARGQNGYTF.

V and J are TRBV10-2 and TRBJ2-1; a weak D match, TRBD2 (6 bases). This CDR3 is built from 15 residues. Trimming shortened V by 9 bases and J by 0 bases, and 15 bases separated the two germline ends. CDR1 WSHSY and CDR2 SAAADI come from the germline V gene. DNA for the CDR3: TGCGCCAGAAATACTAGCAGGCTCTCCTACAATGAGCAGTTCTTC. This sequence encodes CARNTSRLSYNEQFF.

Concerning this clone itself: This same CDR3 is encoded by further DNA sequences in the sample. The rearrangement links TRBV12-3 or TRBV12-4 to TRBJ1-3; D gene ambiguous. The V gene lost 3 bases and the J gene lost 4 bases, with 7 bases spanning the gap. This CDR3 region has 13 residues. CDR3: CASSLSSGNTIYF. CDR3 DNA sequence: TGTGCCAGCAGTTTGTCTTCCGGAAACACCATATATTTT.

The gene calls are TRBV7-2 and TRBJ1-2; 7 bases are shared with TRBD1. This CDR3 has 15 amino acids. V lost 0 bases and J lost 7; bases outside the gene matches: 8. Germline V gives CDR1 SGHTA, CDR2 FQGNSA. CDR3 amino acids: CASSLATGRVGGYTF. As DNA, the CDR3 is TGTGCCAGCAGCTTAGCGACAGGGCGTGTCGGTGGCTACACCTTC.